The entry below describes one T cell receptor beta chain. This sample was taken from a study of blood T cell repertoires in COVID-19. Sequencing was performed with immunoSEQ multiplex PCR; in TCRdb, only in-frame clones are kept and a portion is missing. Here the sample spans about 180,000 clones, approximately 88% being singletons. Per the germline V gene, CDR1 is SGHTA and CDR2 is FQGNSA. CDR3 length: 15 residues. The V end was cut by 4 bases, the J end by 9 bases, with 21 bases between. This chain uses TRBV7-2 with TRBJ1-2, with D possibly matching TRBD1 (5 bases). This receptor was obtained from a woman between 50 and 59 years old with acute or convalescent COVID-19. Sequenced material: peripheral blood. The CDR3 here is CASSSTGGLGDRYTF. The CDR3 nucleotides are TGTGCCAGCAGCTCTACCGGGGGACTTGGAGATCGCTACACCTTC.